This entry concerns a single T cell receptor beta chain. Its antigen remains unidentified. The source of the sample is a study of cytomegalovirus exposure and HLA in healthy donors. Across the study: Among the approximately 380 donors who were genotyped, 81% fell in the genetic ancestry cluster that is associated with self-reported Caucasian donors. Study outcomes and limitations: Further analysis was carried out later, and it showed several of the most significant clusters appearing linked to common viral pathogens.

Germline values: CDR1 SQVTM, CDR2 ANQGSEA. The CDR3 runs 12 residues. Trimming shortened V by 2 bases and J by 8 bases, and 12 bases separated the two germline ends. PCR used 60 Vbeta primers and 13 Jbeta primers. Here immunoSEQ multiplex PCR was the method, and the copy in TCRdb shows in-frame clones only, minus some. The sample consists of some 100,000 clones, around 80% of them appearing once. The sample comprised PBMCs. The V gene is TRBV29-1, the J gene TRBJ1-2; the D gene is possibly TRBD1 (5 bases). This clonotype originated in a female donor in good health and CMV-seropositive. CDR3 sequence: CSVENRLLGYTF. DNA of the CDR3: TGCAGCGTTGAAAACAGGTTGCTCGGCTACACCTTC.